This TCR beta chain originates from a study of low-dose radiotherapy and immunotherapy resistance in tumors. This CDR3 region has 17 residues. V lost 2 bases to trimming and J lost 5 bases; unmatched junction nucleotides: 13. Looked up from germline, CDR1 is GTSNPN and CDR2 is SVGIG (reference sequence). TRAV- and TRBV-specific primers were used for first-strand cDNA, which covered alpha and beta chains. It was with a constant-region primer and a V-primer adapter that TCRs were amplified over approximately 20 PCR cycles. TCRdb recomputed calls from the reads with MiXCR, one row per CDR3 protein. The sample shows tens of thousands of distinct CDR3 sequences, less than 25% of them seen only once. As for time point: after trial treatment. Treatment meaning: LDRT plus nivolumab, ipilimumab, low-dose cyclophosphamide and aspirin (RACIN trial). It was nivolumab, ipilimumab, aspirin, low-dose cyclophosphamide and low-dose radiotherapy that donors received.

V usage is TRBV30 and J usage is TRBJ2-5; TRBD2 matches at 11 bases. The TCR sequence derives from a female donor with ovarian cancer. Material: PBMCs, obtained after low-dose radiotherapy plus immunotherapy. The DNA of the CDR3 is TGTGCCTGGAGTAGCTCTCACCGACTAGCGGGAATGGAGACCCAGTACTTC. It encodes CAWSSSHRLAGMETQYF.